This T cell receptor (beta chain) appears in the sequencing data of a study of T cells in Graves' hyperthyroidism and ophthalmopathy. Study results and caveats: A median about 6.2 months before onset, the model predicted ophthalmopathy. Ophthalmopathy was distinguished from stable hyperthyroidism by 13 V-J signatures.

Recently diagnosed hyperthyroidism of less than 2 months' duration affected patients aged 18 to 65. A patient was excluded if there was uncontrolled infection, other autoimmune disease, pregnancy or lactation. At least ten counts were recorded for this clonotype. Antigen unknown. Researchers took RNA transcripts and amplified the TCR beta CDR3 regions from them. The TCR CDR3 first-round RT-PCR relied on the HTBI primer set. TCRdb itself ran the multiplex PCR reads through MiXCR, one entry per CDR3 protein. This table holds 370,000 or so distinct CDR3 sequences, approximately 15% found once. The V gene lost 1 base and the J gene lost 4 bases, with 17 bases spanning the gap. The germline V gene encodes CDR1 SGHAT and CDR2 FQNNGV. The CDR3 totals 17 residues.

The sequence was collected from a man aged 30 to 45 with Graves' hyperthyroidism that later progressed to Graves' ophthalmopathy. The gene calls are TRBV11-2 and TRBJ1-3; possible D gene TRBD1, 5 bases. Sample: blood. DNA for the CDR3: TGTGCCAGCAGCTTAGGGATCGGGGCAGGGCAAGGAAACACCATATATTTT. Translation: CASSLGIGAGQGNTIYF.